This is a list of T cell receptor beta chains from one sample in a study of T cell changes during pregnancy in multiple sclerosis. This table comes from immunoSEQ multiplex PCR, and its TCRdb copy is limited to in-frame clones, with some not included. This sample yields under 85,000 clones, of which about 90% are seen a single time; roughly 1.4% belongs to the top ten. The sample here was peripheral blood, taken in the third trimester of pregnancy. The receptor set was obtained from a female donor in good health, enrolled as a control in a pregnancy study. CDR3s include the opening cysteine and the closing phenylalanine or tryptophan. Each record gives: V gene, clone size, J gene, D gene, CDR3 DNA, CDR3 protein. D genes are given only for firm matches. Only some rows state a clone size, as once, few, many or a class for expanded clones.

V: TRBV4-2; size: -; J: TRBJ2-5; D: -; DNA: TGTGCCAGCAGCCAGGCGAGTGGGGGGTTTTTAGAGACCCAGTACTTC; CDR3: CASSQASGGFLETQYF
V: TRBV18; size: -; J: TRBJ1-1; D: -; DNA: TGTGCCAGCTCACAGGGGGGGCTCACTGAAGCTTTCTTT; CDR3: CASSQGGLTEAFF
V: TRBV5-6; size: -; J: TRBJ1-5; D: TRBD1; DNA: TGTGCCAGCAGCTTAACAGGGGGAAGCAATCAGCCCCAGCATTTT; CDR3: CASSLTGGSNQPQHF
V: TRBV4-3; size: -; J: TRBJ2-1; D: -; DNA: TGCGCCAGCAGCCAGGCTCTAGCGACGGTTGGTTGGTCCTACAATGAGCAGTTCTTC; CDR3: CASSQALATVGWSYNEQFF
V: TRBV6-6; size: -; J: TRBJ2-7; D: TRBD1; DNA: TGTGCCAGCAGGACATTCGGGACAGGGGAACACGAGCAGTACTTC; CDR3: CASRTFGTGEHEQYF
V: TRBV2; size: few; J: TRBJ2-7; D: TRBD2; DNA: TGTGCCAGCATGGCGGGGGTGATCTCCTACGAGCAGTACTTC; CDR3: CASMAGVISYEQYF
V: TRBV7-9; size: -; J: TRBJ2-7; D: TRBD1; DNA: TGTGCCAGCAGCTCCGGGACAGGCAGCTCCTACGAGCAGTACTTC; CDR3: CASSSGTGSSYEQYF
V: TRBV4-3; size: once; J: TRBJ1-3; D: -; DNA: TGCGCCAGCAGCCAAGTGACAGGAGGAAACACCATATATTTT; CDR3: CASSQVTGGNTIYF
V: TRBV6-1; size: -; J: TRBJ2-7; D: TRBD1; DNA: TGTGCCAGCAGTCGACAGGGAACCTCCTCCTACGAGCAGTACTTC; CDR3: CASSRQGTSSYEQYF
V: TRBV7-2; size: -; J: TRBJ2-5; D: -; DNA: TGTGCCAGCAGCTTAGACATTATGATCGTAGGAGGGAAGACCCAGTACTTC; CDR3: CASSLDIMIVGGKTQYF
V: TRBV18; size: -; J: TRBJ1-6; D: -; DNA: TGTGCCAGCTCACCCTCGCGGGATTCACCCCTCCACTTT; CDR3: CASSPSRDSPLHF
V: TRBV7-2; size: -; J: TRBJ2-2; D: -; DNA: TGTGCCAGCAGCCGCGTGCAGGCGAACACCGGGGAGCTGTTTTTT; CDR3: CASSRVQANTGELFF
V: TRBV6-6; size: -; J: TRBJ2-2; D: TRBD2; DNA: TGTGCCAGCCGACTAGCGGGGGGACGCGGGGAGCTGTTTTTT; CDR3: CASRLAGGRGELFF
V: TRBV11-2; size: once; J: TRBJ1-2; D: -; DNA: TGTGCCAGCTGGGGGGAGTTCCGTGGCTACACCTTC; CDR3: CASWGEFRGYTF
V: TRBV27; size: -; J: TRBJ2-2; D: -; DNA: TGTGCCAGCAGTTTATCCACCTACGCGAACACCGGGGAGCTGTTTTTT; CDR3: CASSLSTYANTGELFF
V: TRBV19; size: -; J: TRBJ2-7; D: -; DNA: TGTGCCAGTAGTATCGAAGCAGGTCGAACTCGCGAGCAGTACTTC; CDR3: CASSIEAGRTREQYF
V: TRBV4-2; size: -; J: TRBJ2-5; D: TRBD2; DNA: TGTGCCAGCAGCCAAGAGGAAACTCGCGGGGGGACGCAAGAGACCCAGTACTTC; CDR3: CASSQEETRGGTQETQYF
V: TRBV27; size: -; J: TRBJ1-6; D: TRBD1; DNA: TGTGCCAGCAGTCGGACAGGGGGGGAACGTTCACCCCTCCACTTT; CDR3: CASSRTGGERSPLHF
V: TRBV7-2; size: -; J: TRBJ1-3; D: TRBD1; DNA: TGTGCCAGCAGCTCGTCCCGGGACAGGGTTCGGGGAAACACCATATATTTT; CDR3: CASSSSRDRVRGNTIYF
V: TRBV5-1; size: -; J: TRBJ2-2; D: -; DNA: TGCGCCAGCAGCGGGCGACAGGACACCGGGGAGCTGTTTTTT; CDR3: CASSGRQDTGELFF
V: TRBV7-9; size: once; J: TRBJ1-4; D: TRBD1; DNA: TGTGCCAGCAGCTTAGGGGGGACAGAACTGTTTTTT; CDR3: CASSLGGTELFF
V: TRBV4-3; size: -; J: TRBJ2-1; D: -; DNA: TGCGCCAGCAGCCAGGAGAACAGGGTGCAGTTCTTC; CDR3: CASSQENRVQFF
V: TRBV11-2; size: medium-sized; J: TRBJ1-3; D: -; DNA: TGTGCCAGCAGCTTAGGGGGCTCGGGAAACACCATATATTTT; CDR3: CASSLGGSGNTIYF
V: TRBV19; size: -; J: TRBJ1-5; D: -; DNA: TGTGCCAGCGGGAGGGGGGCGAGGAATAGCAATCAGCCCCAGCATTTT; CDR3: CASGRGARNSNQPQHF
V: TRBV6-5; size: -; J: TRBJ2-1; D: TRBD1; DNA: TGTGCCAGCAGTTACAGGGGACAGGGCCACAATGAGCAGTTCTTC; CDR3: CASSYRGQGHNEQFF
V: TRBV7-9; size: once; J: TRBJ1-2; D: TRBD1; DNA: TGTGCCAGCAGGCCAGGGGGGAGCTATGGCTACACCTTC; CDR3: CASRPGGSYGYTF
V: TRBV7-3; size: -; J: TRBJ2-1; D: -; DNA: TGTGCCAGCAGCTTAACTTCGGGCGGGGTTCACAATGAGCAGTTCTTC; CDR3: CASSLTSGGVHNEQFF
V: TRBV18; size: -; J: TRBJ2-3; D: TRBD1; DNA: TGTGCCAGCTCACCACCCGGACAGGGAAAGGATACGCAGTATTTT; CDR3: CASSPPGQGKDTQYF
V: TRBV7-9; size: -; J: TRBJ1-1; D: -; DNA: TGTGCCAGCAGTCTTATGGGCGGGGTGAACACTGAAGCTTTCTTT; CDR3: CASSLMGGVNTEAFF
V: TRBV5-4; size: -; J: TRBJ2-1; D: TRBD2; DNA: TGTGCCGGAACTAGCGGGGCGCACAATGAGCAGTTCTTC; CDR3: CAGTSGAHNEQFF
V: TRBV28; size: -; J: TRBJ2-7; D: TRBD1; DNA: TGTGCCAGCAGTTTAGGACAGGGTCCCTACGAGCAGTACTTC; CDR3: CASSLGQGPYEQYF
V: TRBV9; size: -; J: TRBJ1-1; D: -; DNA: TGTGCCAGCAGCACCCAGACAGGGAACACTGAAGCTTTCTTT; CDR3: CASSTQTGNTEAFF
V: TRBV18; size: -; J: TRBJ2-7; D: -; DNA: TGTGCCAGCTCACCAAAGAGTGCGAGTTACGAGCAGTACTTC; CDR3: CASSPKSASYEQYF
V: TRBV5-6; size: -; J: TRBJ1-2; D: -; DNA: TGTGCCAGCAGCCGTATTACCCAGGGAACCTTTGGCTATGGCTACACCTTC; CDR3: CASSRITQGTFGYGYTF
V: TRBV7-9; size: -; J: TRBJ1-5; D: -; DNA: TGTGCCAGCAGCTTTGCAGGGGTCAATCAGCCCCAGCATTTT; CDR3: CASSFAGVNQPQHF
V: TRBV19; size: -; J: TRBJ1-4; D: TRBD1; DNA: TGTGCCAGTACGCCAGGGGGGAATGAAAAACTGTTTTTT; CDR3: CASTPGGNEKLFF
V: TRBV15; size: -; J: TRBJ2-7; D: TRBD2; DNA: TGTGCCACCAGCAGGCAACGCGGGGGTGGGAACGAGCAGTACTTC; CDR3: CATSRQRGGGNEQYF
V: TRBV15; size: -; J: TRBJ1-2; D: -; DNA: TGTGCCACCAGCGGGGAGACGGACCTCTATGGCTACACCTTC; CDR3: CATSGETDLYGYTF
V: TRBV7-2; size: few; J: TRBJ1-6; D: TRBD1; DNA: TGTGCCAGCAGCTTAACCCGGACAGGGAATAGTTCACCCCTCCACTTT; CDR3: CASSLTRTGNSSPLHF
V: TRBV10-3; size: -; J: TRBJ1-2; D: TRBD1; DNA: TGTGCCATCAGTGAGGAGGGGGCGGGTGGCTACACCTTC; CDR3: CAISEEGAGGYTF
V: TRBV5-4; size: -; J: TRBJ1-1; D: TRBD1; DNA: TGTGCCAGCAGCTTGGGCCGGGACAGAGCTTTCTTT; CDR3: CASSLGRDRAFF
V: TRBV15; size: -; J: TRBJ2-2; D: -; DNA: TGTGCCACCAGCAGGGGGACACCCACCGGGGAGCTGTTTTTT; CDR3: CATSRGTPTGELFF
V: TRBV4-3; size: -; J: TRBJ1-2; D: -; DNA: TGCGCCAGCAGCCAAGATGGAGCGCCGGATCCCCCTCCTGGTGGCTACACCTTC; CDR3: CASSQDGAPDPPPGGYTF
V: TRBV7-2; size: once; J: TRBJ1-2; D: TRBD1; DNA: TGTGCCAGCAGCTCGACAGGGGGGTATGGCTACACCTTC; CDR3: CASSSTGGYGYTF
V: TRBV9; size: once; J: TRBJ1-5; D: -; DNA: TGTGCCAGCAGCGACGGCGGACAAGGGCCCCAGCATTTT; CDR3: CASSDGGQGPQHF
V: TRBV4-1; size: -; J: TRBJ2-1; D: -; DNA: TGCGCCAGCAGCGTTTATGGAGGCGCACCTTACAATGAGCAGTTCTTC; CDR3: CASSVYGGAPYNEQFF
V: TRBV2; size: -; J: TRBJ1-2; D: -; DNA: TGTGCCAGCAGTGACCAAGGAGGCTATGGCTACACCTTC; CDR3: CASSDQGGYGYTF
V: TRBV2; size: -; J: TRBJ1-4; D: TRBD1; DNA: TGTGCCAGCAGGGGACAGCTTATGCCTAATGAAAAACTGTTTTTT; CDR3: CASRGQLMPNEKLFF